The 31 T cell receptor beta chains below were found in one sample sequenced in a study of cytomegalovirus exposure and HLA in healthy donors. Vbeta (60) and Jbeta (13) primers were used in the PCR. Sequenced by immunoSEQ multiplex PCR; TCRdb stores in-frame clones only, minus some. The sample carries 120,000 or so clones, around 78% recorded once. Sequencing input: PBMCs. The receptors were sampled from a man aged 18-30 years in good health and CMV-seropositive.

This clone was detected a few times. The V and J genes are TRBV5-4 and TRBJ1-2, with 7 bases fitting TRBD1. The germline gives CDR1 SGHNT, CDR2 YYREEE (reference sequence). V lost 4 bases and J lost 4; bases outside the gene matches: 4. This CDR3 has 13 amino acids. This CDR3 reads CASSRTGAYGYTF. The CDR3 DNA is TGTGCCAGCAGCCGCACAGGGGCCTATGGCTACACCTTC.

The chain couples TRBV9 to TRBJ1-5; TRBD1 is a possible D gene (6 bases). CDR1 SGDLS and CDR2 YYNGEE come from the germline V gene. Trimming cost V 3 bases and J 6 bases, with 16 bases left between them. CDR3 size: 15 residues. CDR3 nucleotide sequence: TGTGCCAGCAGCGGGGGTTCAGGGGTATCTCAGCCCCAGCATTTT. This encodes CASSGGSGVSQPQHF.

This rearrangement joins TRBV27 to TRBJ1-4; D might be TRBD1 (6 bases). This CDR3 comprises 16 residues. V was trimmed by 6 bases and J by 3 bases, leaving 17 bases between them. Per the germline V gene, CDR1 is MNHEY and CDR2 is SMNVEV (reference sequence). Here the CDR3 DNA reads TGTGCCAGCAGCCCTTCCGAGGGGGTGGCTAATGAAAAACTGTTTTTT. Its translation is CASSPSEGVANEKLFF.

This clone occurred once. V is TRBV10-3 and J is TRBJ2-5, with D unresolved. From germline, CDR1 is ENHRY and CDR2 SYGVKD. Trimming pared 4 bases from V and 2 bases from J, leaving 5 bases between. The CDR3 is made up of 12 amino acids. The CDR3, as DNA: TGTGCCATCAGTGCCCTACAAGAGACCCAGTACTTC. The encoded protein is CAISALQETQYF.

The J gene is TRBJ1-4, the V gene TRBV30, with a possible D match to TRBD1 (6 bases). Trimming removed 3 bases at V and 7 bases at J, with 15 bases between. The CDR3 length is 14 residues. In germline, CDR1 is GTSNPN, CDR2 SVGIG (reference sequence). Here the CDR3 DNA reads TGTGCCTGGAGCGAAGACAGGAGAACTGAAAAACTGTTTTTT. The encoded protein is CAWSEDRRTEKLFF.

This rearrangement joins TRBV6-1 to TRBJ2-3; 8 nucleotides match TRBD1. CDR3 size: 15 residues. CDR1 MNHNS and CDR2 SASEGT come from the germline V gene. The junction had 5 bases not matched to a gene; V was cut back by 2 bases and J by 4 bases. In DNA, the CDR3 is TGTGCCAGCAGTGAATCTCAGGGGGCGGCAGATACGCAGTATTTT. Protein sequence: CASSESQGAADTQYF.

This chain links TRBV5-1 with TRBJ2-7; D is possibly TRBD2 (6 bases). Germline lookup yields CDR1 SGHRS and CDR2 YFSETQ. The ends were cut back, 4 bases at V and 2 bases at J, with 19 bases in the middle. There are 16 residues in the CDR3. CDR3 protein: CASSHDYSGPTYEQYF. The CDR3 DNA follows: TGCGCCAGCAGCCACGATTATAGCGGTCCTACCTACGAGCAGTACTTC.

The chain uses TRBV11-2 and TRBJ2-7; TRBD1 is a possible D gene (6 bases). The CDR3 contains 14 residues. Per the germline V gene, CDR1 is SGHAT and CDR2 is FQNNGV. Trimming took off 5 bases at V and 0 bases at J, with 11 bases between the two ends. The CDR3 coding sequence is TGTGCCAGCAGCGCCTACAGGGCCTCCTACGAGCAGTACTTC. Protein product: CASSAYRASYEQYF. The full variable domain, rest sourced from reference TRBV11-2 and TRBJ2-7, is EAGVAQSPRYKIIEKRQSVAFWCNPISGHATLYWYQQILGQGPKLLIQFQNNGVVDDSQLPKDRFSAERLKGVDSTLKIQPAKLEDSAVYLCASSAYRASYEQYFGPGTRLTVT.

This clone was counted a few times. The rearrangement uses TRBV11-2 and TRBJ1-5, with D possibly being TRBD1 (6 bases). From germline, CDR1 is SGHAT and CDR2 FQNNGV. V was cut by 5 bases and J by 6 bases, with 14 bases left in between. The CDR3 has 14 amino acids. The DNA for the CDR3 is TGTGCCAGCAGCGACGACAGGCTTGGTCAGCCCCAGCATTTT. It is translated as CASSDDRLGQPQHF.

Here the CDR3 reads CSVGGRLSDEQYF. For the CDR3, the DNA is TGCAGCGTGGGAGGGCGATTGTCGGACGAGCAGTACTTC. The gene calls are TRBV29-1 and TRBJ2-7, with 7 bases fitting TRBD2. This CDR3 is 13 amino acids long. Germline CDR1 SQVTM, CDR2 ANQGSEA. After removal of 6 bases from V and 5 bases from J, the junction contained 10 bases not matched to a gene.

The V and J genes are TRBV6-5 and TRBJ1-1, with D perhaps TRBD1 (5 bases). Trimming took off 5 bases at V and 4 bases at J, with 17 bases between the two ends. Germline V CDR1 and CDR2: MNHEY, SVGAGI. The CDR3 runs to 15 residues. This CDR3 is CASSLYRQGITEAFF. The CDR3 region has the DNA TGTGCCAGCAGTCTATACCGGCAGGGTATCACTGAAGCTTTCTTT.

This clone appeared once. The V gene is TRBV4-1, the J gene TRBJ2-4, with TRBD2 identical over 10 bases. V shed 1 base and J 8 bases; nucleotides not matched to a gene: 14. CDR3 size: 18 residues. Per the germline V gene, CDR1 is MGHRA and CDR2 is YSYEKL. CDR3 loop: CASSQGELGSGGTDIQYF. Here the CDR3 DNA reads TGCGCCAGCAGCCAAGGGGAATTAGGTAGCGGGGGGACGGACATTCAGTACTTC.

There are a few counts of this clone. The V call is TRBV6-5, the J call TRBJ1-5; TRBD1 might be the D (6 bases). Trimming took off 5 bases at V and 3 bases at J, with 14 bases between the two ends. The CDR3 sequence is 15 residues long. Germline values: CDR1 MNHEY, CDR2 SVGAGI. In DNA, the CDR3 is TGTGCCAGCAGTACCCACACAGGGAACAATCAGCCCCAGCATTTT. Translation gives CASSTHTGNNQPQHF.

This chain links TRBV27 with TRBJ1-2; no definite D call. V was shortened by 6 bases and J by 4 bases, with 6 bases between the two germline ends. Germline loops: CDR1 MNHEY, CDR2 SMNVEV (reference sequence). The CDR3 extends over 11 amino acids. Here the CDR3 DNA reads TGTGCCAGCAGGGCGGCCTATGGCTACACCTTC. Protein: CASRAAYGYTF.

This clone was recorded once. The chain joins TRBV30 to TRBJ1-2; D is ambiguous. From germline, CDR1 is GTSNPN and CDR2 SVGIG (reference sequence). V dropped 0 bases and J dropped 4 bases, with 15 bases sitting between them. The CDR3 is 15 residues long. CDR3 in DNA: TGTGCCTGGAGTGTGGGCCGAACGACCAGCTATGGCTACACCTTC. Amino acids: CAWSVGRTTSYGYTF.

The chain links TRBV6-5 to TRBJ1-2; TRBD1 might be the D (5 bases). Germline assignment: CDR1 MNHEY and CDR2 SVGAGI. The CDR3 loop spans 14 amino acids. Deletions cut 0 bases from V and 4 bases from J, with 9 bases between. The CDR3: CASSYSGGSYGYTF. In DNA form, the CDR3 reads TGTGCCAGCAGTTACTCGGGGGGAAGCTATGGCTACACCTTC.

CDR3 DNA sequence: TGCGCCAGCAGCCAAGGCGGGGTCTCCTACAATGAGCAGTTCTTC. This sequence encodes CASSQGGVSYNEQFF. The chain uses TRBV4-1 and TRBJ2-1; TRBD2 might be the D (6 bases). The CDR3 consists of 15 residues. The V gene's germline CDR1 is MGHRA and CDR2 YSYEKL. The germline V and J ends were trimmed by 1 base and 0 bases, with 7 bases remaining between them.

The chain couples TRBV10-3 to TRBJ1-3; a weak D match, TRBD1 (6 bases). V was trimmed by 5 bases and J by 4 bases, leaving 9 bases between them. Germline CDR1 and CDR2: ENHRY and SYGVKD. There are 13 residues in the CDR3. As DNA, the CDR3 is TGTGCCATCAGTACGGACAGCGGAAACACCATATATTTT. This codes for CAISTDSGNTIYF.

The chain joins TRBV19 to TRBJ2-3; D unclear. The CDR3 is 14 residues long. V was clipped by 2 bases and J by 5 bases, with 11 bases between them. CDR1 LNHDA and CDR2 SQIVND come from the germline V gene (reference sequence). The CDR3 region is CASSITVVIDTQYF. In nucleotides, the CDR3 is TGTGCCAGTAGTATAACCGTAGTCATAGATACGCAGTATTTT. The full variable domain, completed using reference TRBV19 and TRBJ2-3, is DGGITQSPKYLFRKEGQNVTLSCEQNLNHDAMYWYRQDPGQGLRLIYYSQIVNDFQKGDIAEGYSVSREKKESFPLTVTSAQKNPTAFYLCASSITVVIDTQYFGPGTRLTVL.

The chain is built from TRBV7-9 and TRBJ1-4; tentative D call: TRBD1 (6 bases). This CDR3 is 12 amino acids long. The V end lost 5 bases, the J end lost 7 bases, and 8 bases lay between the germline ends. Per the germline V gene, CDR1 is SEHNR and CDR2 is FQNEAQ (reference sequence). The DNA for the CDR3 is TGTGCCAGCAGCCCAGGGGTTGAAAAACTGTTTTTT. Encoded protein: CASSPGVEKLFF.

The CDR3 DNA sequence: TGTGCCAGCAGTGTACGCCCAGGGGAGAACATTCAGTACTTC. It codes for CASSVRPGENIQYF. This chain connects TRBV6-1 to TRBJ2-4, with D possibly matching TRBD1 (6 bases). The CDR3 spans 14 residues. V was cut by 4 bases and J by 7 bases, with 14 bases left in between. Per the germline V gene, CDR1 is MNHNS and CDR2 is SASEGT.

The rearrangement links TRBV5-1 to TRBJ2-3; 8 bases map to TRBD1. Germline V gene sequence: CDR1 SGHRS, CDR2 YFSETQ. The CDR3 has 14 residues. Germline trimming cut 0 bases from V and 6 bases from J; bases unmatched to any gene: 3. CDR3 in DNA: TGCGCCAGCAGCTTGGAGACAGGGGACGATACGCAGTATTTT. Encoded protein: CASSLETGDDTQYF. The entire variable domain, with the rest obtained from reference TRBV5-1 and TRBJ2-3, is as follows: KAGVTQTPRYLIKTRGQQVTLSCSPISGHRSVSWYQQTPGQGLQFLFEYFSETQRNKGNFPGRFSGRQFSNSRSEMNVSTLELGDSALYLCASSLETGDDTQYFGPGTRLTVL.

The chain couples TRBV9 to TRBJ2-3, with D possibly TRBD2 on 6 matching bases. In germline, CDR1 is SGDLS, CDR2 YYNGEE. The CDR3 is made up of 15 amino acids. The V end was cut by 4 bases, the J end by 0 bases, with 12 bases between. The CDR3, as DNA: TGTGCCAGCAGCTCAGGCGGGGCTAGCACAGATACGCAGTATTTT. Its protein is CASSSGGASTDTQYF.

The V gene is TRBV15, the J gene TRBJ2-2, with 10 bases matching TRBD1. The germline V gene encodes CDR1 LNHNV and CDR2 YYDKDF (reference sequence). This CDR3 is 14 amino acids long. The trim removed 8 bases at V and 5 bases at J, leaving 5 bases unmatched. The CDR3 nucleotides are TGTGCCACCCGCCGGGACAGGGGTACCGGGGAGCTGTTTTTT. Protein sequence: CATRRDRGTGELFF.

This clone was recorded once. The V gene is TRBV9, the J gene TRBJ1-5, with D perhaps TRBD1 (5 bases). The V end lost 3 bases, the J end lost 4 bases, and 11 bases lay between the germline ends. The CDR3 covers 14 residues. Germline-derived CDR1 and CDR2 are SGDLS and YYNGEE. The chain's CDR3 is CASSGGEGNQPQHF. Here the CDR3 DNA reads TGTGCCAGCAGCGGGGGGGAGGGAAATCAGCCCCAGCATTTT.

The sample holds one count of this clone. The chain has TRBV10-2 and TRBJ2-4, with 15 nucleotides matching TRBD2. The CDR3 sequence is 20 residues long. Trimming at V came to 10 bases and at J to 0 bases, leaving 16 bases not matched to a gene. CDR1 is WSHSY, CDR2 SAAADI, per germline. CDR3 sequence: CATQPRAGLAGGLAKNIQYF. The DNA of the CDR3 is TGCGCCACCCAACCCCGGGCGGGACTAGCGGGGGGACTAGCCAAAAACATTCAGTACTTC.

The rearrangement joins TRBV15 to TRBJ1-6, with D unclear. Between the trimmed V and J ends, which lost 5 bases and 7 bases, there was a span of 12 bases. The CDR3 is made up of 14 amino acids. In germline, CDR1 is LNHNV, CDR2 YYDKDF (reference sequence). The CDR3 region is CATSREAENSPLHF. Here the CDR3 DNA reads TGTGCCACCAGCCGGGAGGCAGAAAATTCACCCCTCCACTTT.

The V and J genes are TRBV27 and TRBJ2-1; TRBD1 matches 9 bases. Germline trimming cut 9 bases from V and 4 bases from J; bases unmatched to any gene: 7. From germline, CDR1 is MNHEY and CDR2 SMNVEV (reference sequence). The CDR3 is 14 residues long. The CDR3 DNA sequence: TGTGCCAGTAACAGGGGGCTAGATTACAATGAGCAGTTCTTC. It specifies CASNRGLDYNEQFF.

The chain links TRBV2 to TRBJ2-1; the D gene is possibly TRBD2 (7 bases). Germline V gene sequence: CDR1 SNHLY, CDR2 FYNNEI. Deletions cut 6 bases from V and 0 bases from J, with 18 bases between. The CDR3 contains 17 residues. In DNA form, the CDR3 reads TGTGCCAGCAGGGAGAGGGGGGGGCCGAGCTCCTACAATGAGCAGTTCTTC. Protein product: CASRERGGPSSYNEQFF.

The chain recombines TRBV6-1 with TRBJ1-5, with TRBD1 matching 7 bases. This CDR3 is built from 16 residues. CDR1 and CDR2 (germline): MNHNS, SASEGT. With V trimmed by 0 bases and J by 2 bases, 4 bases remained unmatched. The CDR3 DNA is TGTGCCAGCAGTGAAGCACAGGGGTCGGGCAATCAGCCCCAGCATTTT. Translated: CASSEAQGSGNQPQHF.

The chain links TRBV28 to TRBJ2-7; 7 nucleotides agree with TRBD2. CDR3 length: 14 residues. V was clipped by 2 bases and J by 0 bases; unmatched bases: 1. Per germline, CDR1 MDHEN and CDR2 SYDVKM. The DNA for the CDR3 is TGTGCCAGCAGTTTAGGCGGGAGCTCCTACGAGCAGTACTTC. Translating it yields CASSLGGSSYEQYF.